This T cell receptor beta chain came from a study of T cell responses to AZD1222 COVID-19 vaccine. Overall study: Second-dose recipients at about 4 or about 12 weeks were treated as one pooled group.

This CDR3 is built from 14 residues. The germline V gene has CDR1 SGHRS and CDR2 YFSETQ. The V end lost 3 bases, the J end lost 4 bases, and 13 bases lay between the germline ends. Repertoires were generated with immunoSEQ multiplex PCR, while TCRdb's copy carries only in-frame clones and drops some. This sample yields nearly 110,000 clones, of which 75% to 90% are seen a single time; approximately 4% belongs to the top ten. Overall study findings and caveats: Spike-spanning, vaccine-associated CD4 TCRs were dominant at 160-218 and 743-854. Donors, mostly white British, included more females; clonal diversity was possibly underestimated.

A word on this clone: Its matching antigen is unknown.

Material: peripheral blood, obtained on day 0 of AZD1222 vaccination. The chain employs TRBV5-1 and TRBJ1-2, with a possible D match to TRBD1 (6 bases). The clonotype was recovered from an adult in good health. CDR3 DNA sequence: TGCGCCAGCAGCTCGGGGGGCCGGGTCTATGGCTACACCTTC. Translation: CASSSGGRVYGYTF.